This TCR beta chain is drawn from a study of T cell responses to AZD1222 COVID-19 vaccine. In the study overall: Pooled together were second doses at about 4 or about 12 weeks. Study results and limitations: Baseline testing showed seropositivity in only a handful of AZD1222 recipients. Mostly white British, mostly female donors; authors suggested clonal diversity may be underestimated. CD4 TCRs associated with vaccination spanned spike, dominating at 160-218 and 743-854.

Trimming removed 5 bases from V and 5 bases from J, with 19 bases in between. This CDR3 region has 15 residues. Germline V CDR1 and CDR2: SGHRS, YFSETQ. Measured with immunoSEQ multiplex PCR; TCRdb has only the in-frame clones, and not every one. The sample contains 90,000 to 120,000 clones, 88% of which appear only once. This clone has only a few counts. The antigen remains undetermined. This TCR came from an adult in good health. The chain employs TRBV5-1 and TRBJ1-2; D gene unclear. The sequencing used peripheral blood, collected on day 0 of AZD1222 vaccination. As DNA, the CDR3 is TGCGCCAGCAGACCGGAGAGAGGGAATGGGTATGGCTACACCTTC. This sequence encodes CASRPERGNGYGYTF.